This TCR beta chain was captured by sequencing in a study of blood T cell repertoires in COVID-19. Study as a whole: Both acute and convalescent COVID-19 samples were obtained from the United States, Italy and Spain. PBMCs, B-cell-depleted T cells, or T cells were the source of the cDNA or gDNA that made up the material.

Authors' analysis steps: Counts of nucleated cells, estimated from reference gene primer amplification, were obtained. The data were produced by immunoSEQ multiplex PCR, yet TCRdb's version contains in-frame clones alone and is incomplete. From that table come the V and J calls and clone size; the DNA was used to work out D and trimming. The table lists about 77,000 clones, roughly 80% of them singletons. V was pared by 5 bases and J by 2 bases, with 6 bases of the junction left unmatched. CDR1 and CDR2 from the germline V gene are SGHAT and FQDESV (reference sequence). The CDR3 runs to 15 residues. The origin of this receptor is a woman in her 70s with acute or convalescent COVID-19. The sequenced sample consisted of peripheral blood. The V gene is TRBV11-1, the J gene TRBJ2-1; 7 nucleotides align to TRBD2. The CDR3 DNA sequence: TGTGCCAGCAGCCTGGCGGGGGAGACCTACAATGAGCAGTTCTTC. This translates into CASSLAGETYNEQFF.